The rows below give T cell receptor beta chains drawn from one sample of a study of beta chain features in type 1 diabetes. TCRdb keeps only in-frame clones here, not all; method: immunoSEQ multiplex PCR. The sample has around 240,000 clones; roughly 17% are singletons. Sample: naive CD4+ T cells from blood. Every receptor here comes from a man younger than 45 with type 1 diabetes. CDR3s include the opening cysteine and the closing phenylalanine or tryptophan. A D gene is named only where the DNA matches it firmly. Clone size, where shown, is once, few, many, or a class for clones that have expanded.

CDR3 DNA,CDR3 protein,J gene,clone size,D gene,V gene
TGCAGCGTTGAAAGGGGTGAGGGGAGCTCCTACAATGAGCAGTTCTTC,CSVERGEGSSYNEQFF,TRBJ2-1,NA,NA,TRBV29-1
TGTGCCAGTTCTAAGACAGAGCCTTATTCACCCCTCCACTTT,CASSKTEPYSPLHF,TRBJ1-6,NA,NA,TRBV19
TGCGCCAGCAGCTTGGGGATGGCAGGCAAACAACAAGAGACCCAGTACTTC,CASSLGMAGKQQETQYF,TRBJ2-5,NA,NA,TRBV5-1
TGTGCCAGCAGCTTTGCCCCGGAGGCAGATACGCAGTATTTT,CASSFAPEADTQYF,TRBJ2-3,few,NA,TRBV7-6
TGCAGCGTATTTCGGGACAGTGAGAACACCGGGGAGCTGTTTTTT,CSVFRDSENTGELFF,TRBJ2-2,NA,TRBD1,TRBV29-1
TGTGCCTGGAGTGCCCCCCTGGCCGTTAACTATGGCTACACCTTC,CAWSAPLAVNYGYTF,TRBJ1-2,few,NA,TRBV30
TGCGCCAGCAGTCGACAGGGGTTTAATGAAAAACTGTTTTTT,CASSRQGFNEKLFF,TRBJ1-4,few,TRBD1,TRBV23-1
TGTGCCAGCAGCGAAGGGGAGACCCAGTACTTC,CASSEGETQYF,TRBJ2-5,NA,NA,TRBV11-2
TGTGCCAGCAGCATCGGGACAGGAGGGGAAAAACTGTTTTTT,CASSIGTGGEKLFF,TRBJ1-4,NA,TRBD1,TRBV9
TGTGCCAGCAGCTTAGATATGTCAGGGGCCCACTCCGGGGAGCTGTTTTTT,CASSLDMSGAHSGELFF,TRBJ2-2,NA,NA,TRBV11-2
TGTGCCAGCAGCGAAGGACTAGCGGGAGGTTACGAGACCCAGTACTTC,CASSEGLAGGYETQYF,TRBJ2-5,NA,TRBD2,TRBV25-1
TGTGCCAGCAGCCAAGATCCGGCGACGGTGCAGTTCTTC,CASSQDPATVQFF,TRBJ2-1,NA,NA,TRBV14
TGTGCCTGGAACCCCGCGGACAGGGGGTTCGGTCAGCCCCAGCATTTT,CAWNPADRGFGQPQHF,TRBJ1-5,NA,TRBD1,TRBV30
TGTGCCTGGAGCCTGCTGTTGGGAGGGAATCAGCCCCAGCATTTT,CAWSLLLGGNQPQHF,TRBJ1-5,NA,NA,TRBV30
TGTGCCAGCTCGCTACAGGGGAGTAGCACAGATACGCAGTATTTT,CASSLQGSSTDTQYF,TRBJ2-3,NA,TRBD1,TRBV9
TGCAGCGTTGGACAACAAGAGATGAACACTGAAGCTTTCTTT,CSVGQQEMNTEAFF,TRBJ1-1,few,NA,TRBV29-1
TGTGCCAGCAGTGGACTAGCGGGAGGGAGTCGGGGATCCTACAATGAGCAGTTCTTC,CASSGLAGGSRGSYNEQFF,TRBJ2-1,NA,TRBD2,TRBV28
TGCAGCGTTGAAGCGGGACAGGGGGCTTATGGCTACACCTTC,CSVEAGQGAYGYTF,TRBJ1-2,NA,TRBD1,TRBV29-1
TGTGCCAGCAGCCCCGGGACAACGGGAGAGACCCAGTACTTC,CASSPGTTGETQYF,TRBJ2-5,NA,NA,TRBV5-6
TGTGCCAGCCAGAGGGGGGACCACTCTGGGGCCAACGTCCTGACTTTC,CASQRGDHSGANVLTF,TRBJ2-6,few,NA,TRBV10-3
TGTGCCTGGAGCGGACCTAATGAGCAGTTCTTC,CAWSGPNEQFF,TRBJ2-1,few,NA,TRBV30
TGTGCCAGCAGCCCGGGACAGGGCTTCTACGAGCAGTACTTC,CASSPGQGFYEQYF,TRBJ2-7,NA,TRBD1,TRBV9